Reported below is one TCR beta chain. As yet, its antigen is unknown. The sample belongs to a study of T cell responses to AZD1222 COVID-19 vaccine. General observations from the study: Targeting of unmutated variant regions was reportedly seen in nearly half of spike-specific TCRs. With two AZD1222 doses given, Spike-specific TCR breadth and depth both rose. Vaccine-associated CD4 TCRs spanned spike, dominant at 160-218 and 743-854. Donors were largely white British and mainly female; clonal diversity was possibly underestimated.

Produced via immunoSEQ multiplex PCR; TCRdb's table is partial and in-frame only. The sample comprises around 91,000 clones, about 88% of which are singletons, and around 21% rests with the top ten. The sequences come from peripheral blood, collected on day 0 of AZD1222 vaccination. This clonotype originated in an adult in good health.

The CDR3 loop reads CASSLRGNYEQYF. The CDR3 DNA sequence: TGTGCCAGCAGTTTACGCGGGAACTACGAGCAGTACTTC. The chain employs TRBV12-3 or TRBV12-4 and TRBJ2-7, with D tentatively TRBD2 (6 bases). The V end was cut by 2 bases, the J end by 3 bases, with 8 bases between. This CDR3 has 13 amino acids.